A selection of T cell receptor beta chains follows, all from one sample in a study of CD8 T cells in ankylosing spondylitis. MiXCR, run by TCRdb on the 5' RACE reads, gives a single entry per CDR3 protein. Of roughly 700,000 distinct CDR3 sequences listed, around 20% are singletons. The specimen was blood, either unsorted or a sorted T cell fraction (not recorded which). The receptors come from a male donor with ankylosing spondylitis. The CDR3 runs from the conserved cysteine through the conserved F or W. D genes are given only for firm matches. Expanded clones get a size class; other rows say once, few or many, or leave the size out.

>TRBV7-3|TRBJ2-2|NA|TRBD2
CASSPGGTSLSGELFF
TGTGCCAGCAGCCCTGGGGGGACTAGTTTGTCCGGGGAGCTGTTTTTT
>TRBV24-1|TRBJ2-1|few|NA
CATSDLGGGEQFF
TGTGCCACCAGTGACCTAGGGGGGGGTGAGCAGTTCTTC
>TRBV12-3/TRBV12-4|TRBJ2-2|many|TRBD2
CASSKGALAGFTGELFF
TGTGCAAGCAGTAAGGGGGCTCTAGCGGGGTTCACCGGGGAGCTGTTTTTT
>TRBV12-3/TRBV12-4|TRBJ2-6|NA|NA
CASSSEGEVLTSGANVLTF
TGTGCCAGCAGCTCCGAAGGGGAGGTTTTAACATCTGGGGCCAACGTCCTGACTTTC
>TRBV7-8|TRBJ2-6|NA|NA
CASSDYLQTGPVTF
TGTGCCAGCAGCGATTACCTTCAAACGGGCCCGGTGACTTTC
>TRBV24-1|TRBJ2-1|NA|TRBD1
CATMMGPGQGDNEQFF
TGTGCCACCATGATGGGGCCGGGACAGGGGGACAATGAGCAGTTCTTC
>TRBV5-1|TRBJ2-3|many|NA
CASSLRQESTDTQYF
TGCGCCAGCAGCTTAAGGCAGGAAAGCACAGATACGCAGTATTTT
>TRBV12-3/TRBV12-4|TRBJ1-1|many|TRBD1
CASSPGTGARAFF
TGTGCCAGCAGTCCAGGGACAGGGGCTAGGGCTTTCTTT
>TRBV2|TRBJ1-5|few|TRBD1
CASSEAGGYQPQHF
TGTGCCAGCAGTGAGGCAGGGGGGTATCAGCCCCAGCATTTT
>TRBV20-1|TRBJ2-7|few|NA
CSARDGFRSHIIYEQYF
TGCAGTGCTAGAGATGGATTCAGGTCTCATATCATATACGAGCAGTACTTC
>TRBV5-1|TRBJ2-1|few|NA
CASSLGSLAGNEQFF
TGCGCCAGCAGCTTGGGGTCCCTAGCCGGCAATGAGCAGTTCTTC
>TRBV14|TRBJ2-7|NA|NA
CASSQILGREQYF
TGTGCCAGCAGCCAAATCTTGGGAAGGGAGCAGTACTTC
>TRBV4-1|TRBJ1-1|few|NA
CASSQDSSTAAFF
TGCGCCAGCAGCCAAGATTCATCAACTGCAGCTTTCTTT
>TRBV15|TRBJ2-5|NA|TRBD1
CATSRDRDRGETQYF
TGTGCCACCAGCAGGGACCGGGACAGGGGAGAGACCCAGTACTTC
>TRBV7-2|TRBJ2-1|NA|TRBD2
CASSRRGGPEEQFF
TGTGCCAGCAGCAGGCGGGGGGGTCCGGAAGAGCAGTTCTTC
>TRBV4-1|TRBJ2-1|few|NA
CASSQGRADEQFF
TGCGCCAGCAGCCAAGGTAGGGCAGATGAGCAGTTCTTC
>TRBV25-1|TRBJ2-4|NA|NA
CASTPAGVAKNIQYF
TGTGCCAGCACCCCCGCAGGGGTAGCCAAAAACATTCAGTACTTC
>TRBV7-8|TRBJ2-3|many|TRBD2
CASSISGTPDTQYF
TGTGCCAGCAGCATTAGCGGGACTCCAGATACGCAGTATTTT
>TRBV6-1|TRBJ2-2|many|NA
CASTPRPGARGTGELFF
TGTGCCAGCACCCCCCGGCCGGGGGCGCGGGGCACCGGGGAGCTGTTTTTT
>TRBV20-1|TRBJ2-1|few|NA
CSARRWGEEFF
TGCAGTGCCCGCCGTTGGGGTGAGGAGTTCTTC
>TRBV12-3/TRBV12-4|TRBJ2-5|many|TRBD2
CASSFTGGTQYF
TGTGCCAGCAGCTTTACGGGGGGGACCCAGTACTTC
>TRBV12-3/TRBV12-4|TRBJ2-1|few|NA
CASSSFWVQDYNEQFF
TGTGCCAGCAGTTCGTTTTGGGTCCAGGACTACAATGAGCAGTTCTTC
>TRBV20-1|TRBJ2-3|NA|NA
CSASSPLGTDTQYF
TGCAGTGCTAGTAGTCCATTGGGCACAGATACGCAGTATTTT
>TRBV6-1|TRBJ2-7|few|NA
CASSLLRGTYEQYF
TGTGCCAGCAGCCTCTTGCGGGGCACCTACGAGCAGTACTTC
>TRBV3-1|TRBJ1-1|few|TRBD1
CASSQYGQGTEAFF
TGTGCCAGCAGCCAATACGGACAGGGGACCGAAGCTTTCTTT
>TRBV6-5|TRBJ1-2|NA|NA
CASSSRGGRYGYTF
TGTGCCAGCAGTTCACGGGGAGGGCGCTATGGCTACACCTTC
>TRBV12-3/TRBV12-4|TRBJ2-2|many|NA
CASSSGRGASGELFF
TGTGCCAGCAGTTCGGGTAGGGGGGCATCCGGGGAGCTGTTTTTT
>TRBV20-1|TRBJ2-4|NA|TRBD2
CSAETSGGNRIQYF
TGCAGTGCGGAAACTAGCGGGGGGAACCGCATTCAGTACTTC
>TRBV5-5|TRBJ2-7|NA|TRBD1
CASSPRLDRGDEQYF
TGTGCCAGCAGCCCCCGTCTGGACAGGGGCGACGAGCAGTACTTC
>TRBV15|TRBJ2-1|once|NA
CATSRVASVLFNEQFF
TGTGCCACCAGCAGAGTGGCTAGCGTTTTGTTCAATGAGCAGTTCTTC
>TRBV6-1|TRBJ1-5|NA|NA
CASDLGGSQPQHF
TGTGCCAGCGACCTCGGAGGGAGTCAGCCCCAGCATTTT
>TRBV9|TRBJ2-2|few|TRBD1
CASSVGGQEAGELFF
TGTGCCAGCAGCGTAGGTGGACAGGAGGCCGGGGAGCTGTTTTTT
>TRBV5-1|TRBJ2-1|NA|TRBD2
CASSLVGHIAGGLEQFF
TGCGCCAGCAGCTTGGTGGGCCACATAGCGGGAGGCCTAGAGCAGTTCTTC
>TRBV12-3/TRBV12-4|TRBJ2-1|NA|TRBD2
CASSFGTSGGPGEQFF
TGTGCCAGCAGTTTCGGGACTAGCGGGGGGCCTGGTGAGCAGTTCTTC
>TRBV20-1|TRBJ1-2|few|TRBD1
CSASVQGDYGYTF
TGCAGTGCTAGTGTACAGGGGGACTATGGCTACACCTTC
>TRBV12-5|TRBJ2-3|few|NA
CASGLVADTQYF
TGTGCTAGTGGTTTGGTAGCCGATACGCAGTATTTT
>TRBV5-1|TRBJ2-7|few|NA
CASKPDPSYEQYF
TGCGCCAGCAAACCAGACCCGTCCTACGAGCAGTACTTC
>TRBV12-3/TRBV12-4|TRBJ1-6|many|TRBD1
CASSPGQGFNSPLHF
TGTGCCAGCAGCCCCGGACAGGGGTTTAATTCACCCCTCCACTTT
>TRBV5-4|TRBJ1-2|NA|NA
CASSFGREVSGYTF
TGTGCCAGCAGCTTCGGCAGGGAAGTTTCTGGCTACACCTTC
>TRBV20-1|TRBJ1-3|few|NA
CSASRGFDGNTIYF
TGCAGTGCTAGTAGGGGGTTCGACGGAAACACCATATATTTT
>TRBV7-2|TRBJ2-7|few|NA
CASSLGREDRYEQYF
TGTGCCAGCAGCCTAGGAAGGGAGGATCGTTACGAGCAGTACTTC
>TRBV27|TRBJ2-3|NA|NA
CASSLEGRASTDTQYF
TGTGCCAGCAGTTTAGAGGGACGCGCGAGCACAGATACGCAGTATTTT
>TRBV5-1|TRBJ2-5|few|NA
CASSLDRASETQYF
TGCGCCAGCAGCTTGGACAGGGCTTCGGAGACCCAGTACTTC
>TRBV20-1|TRBJ2-3|few|NA
CSARRGGNTQYF
TGCAGTGCTAGACGGGGCGGAAATACGCAGTATTTT
>TRBV5-1|TRBJ2-5|NA|TRBD2
CASSPGLAGVWETQYF
TGCGCCAGCAGCCCAGGACTAGCGGGAGTGTGGGAGACCCAGTACTTC
>TRBV4-1|TRBJ1-2|NA|TRBD1
CASSPKTGPHGYTF
TGCGCCAGCAGCCCCAAGACAGGGCCGCATGGCTACACCTTC
>TRBV5-1|TRBJ2-7|few|NA
CASSKGTAQTPYEQYF
TGCGCCAGCAGCAAAGGGACGGCCCAAACTCCCTACGAGCAGTACTTC